This T cell receptor (beta chain) appears in the sequencing data of a study of PD-1 blockade in classical Hodgkin lymphoma. Every single patient, without exception, relapsed after autologous stem cell transplantation, and brentuximab vedotin exposure varied. CDR1 MNHNY and CDR2 SVGAGI come from the germline V gene (reference sequence). V lost 2 bases, J lost 1 base, and 11 bases lay in between. The length of the CDR3 is 15 residues. This table comes from immunoSEQ multiplex PCR, and its TCRdb copy is limited to in-frame clones, with some not included. The repertoire consists of roughly 150,000 clones, with approximately 72% occurring once and the leading ten covering 9.2%.

The origin of this receptor is a human donor with classical Hodgkin lymphoma. The V gene is TRBV6-6, the J gene TRBJ1-1; no definite D call. Material: peripheral blood mononuclear cells (PBMCs), obtained before the second cycle of nivolumab. The CDR3 protein is CASSYGSAGNTEAFF. DNA of the CDR3: TGTGCCAGCAGTTACGGGTCCGCAGGGAACACTGAAGCTTTCTTT.